This T cell receptor (beta chain) was identified in a study of CD8 T cells in Susac syndrome. The RNA input was 0.5 to 1 ug, and it was reverse transcribed with random hexamers. MiXCR, run by TCRdb on the immunoSEQ multiplex PCR reads, gives a single entry per CDR3 protein. This sample has roughly 89,000 distinct CDR3 sequences, with 95% to 97% found just once. V was clipped by 5 bases and J by 3 bases; unmatched bases: 3. This CDR3 has 14 residues. The chain joins TRBV12-3 or TRBV12-4 to TRBJ2-5, with 10 bases fitting TRBD2. The sample consisted of CD8+ T cells from PBMCs. The receptor's source is a human donor with Susac syndrome. In DNA form, the CDR3 reads TGTGCCAGCAGTGGAGCGGGGGGGGAAGAGACCCAGTACTTC. Translating gives CASSGAGGEETQYF.